The rows below give T cell receptor beta chains drawn from one sample of a study of blood T cell repertoires in COVID-19. Data came from immunoSEQ multiplex PCR; TCRdb stores just in-frame clones and leaves some out. The sample lists 25,000 to 35,000 clones; 85% were seen once. The sample comprised peripheral blood. Receptors originate from an elderly man with active COVID-19. CDR3s include the opening cysteine and the closing phenylalanine or tryptophan. D genes are given only for firm matches. Expanded clones get a size class; other rows say once, few or many, or leave the size out.

TRBJ1-5 | - | - | TRBV7-7 | CASLSDTSHRDSNQPQHF | TGTGCCAGCTTGTCGGACACTAGCCATAGGGATAGCAATCAGCCCCAGCATTTT
TRBJ2-2 | TRBD2 | - | TRBV5-6 | CASSSPGTTNTGELFF | TGTGCCAGCAGCTCACCCGGGACTACTAACACCGGGGAGCTGTTTTTT
TRBJ1-2 | - | - | TRBV6-5 | CASSSLQWGGYTF | TGTGCCAGCAGTTCCCTCCAATGGGGCGGCTACACCTTC
TRBJ1-1 | - | - | TRBV19 | CASSQEGRGGAFF | TGTGCCAGTAGCCAAGAAGGCCGGGGGGGAGCTTTCTTT
TRBJ1-6 | TRBD1 | - | TRBV5-5 | CASSLGDRGNSPLHF | TGTGCCAGCAGCTTGGGGGACAGGGGAAATTCACCCCTCCACTTT
TRBJ1-1 | - | - | TRBV4-1 | CASSQDQGNTEAFF | TGCGCCAGCAGCCAAGATCAGGGAAACACTGAAGCTTTCTTT
TRBJ2-2 | TRBD1 | - | TRBV7-2 | CASSPGQGNIAGELFF | TGTGCCAGCAGCCCCGGACAGGGAAATATAGCCGGGGAGCTGTTTTTT
TRBJ2-1 | - | - | TRBV11-2 | CASSPTLSSYNEQFF | TGTGCCAGCAGCCCTACCTTGAGCTCCTACAATGAGCAGTTCTTC
TRBJ1-2 | - | - | TRBV7-3 | CASHILVCYGYTF | TGTGCCAGCCACATCCTAGTTTGCTATGGCTACACCTTC
TRBJ2-2 | TRBD2 | - | TRBV18 | CASSQRGFNTGELFF | TGTGCCAGCTCACAGCGGGGTTTTAACACCGGGGAGCTGTTTTTT
TRBJ1-1 | - | few | TRBV6-6 | CASSSGRGAFF | TGTGCCAGCAGTTCCGGCAGGGGAGCTTTCTTT
TRBJ2-3 | - | few | TRBV11-2 | CASSSPGGRDTQYF | TGTGCCAGCAGCTCCCCCGGGGGGCGGGATACGCAGTATTTT
TRBJ1-5 | TRBD1 | - | TRBV2 | CASSGTTGSNQPQHF | TGTGCCAGCAGTGGTACGACAGGGAGCAATCAGCCCCAGCATTTT
TRBJ1-5 | - | - | TRBV10-3 | CAIASSGIEPQHF | TGTGCCATCGCAAGTAGTGGTATTGAGCCCCAGCATTTT
TRBJ2-2 | TRBD1 | few | TRBV19 | CASSTGGSGELFF | TGTGCCAGTAGTACAGGGGGCTCCGGGGAGCTGTTTTTT
TRBJ2-7 | TRBD2 | - | TRBV19 | CASSMGLAGFTYEQYF | TGTGCCAGTAGTATGGGACTAGCGGGGTTTACCTACGAGCAGTACTTC
TRBJ2-1 | - | - | TRBV7-8 | CASSLEGNSYNEQFF | TGTGCCAGCAGCTTAGAGGGGAACTCCTACAATGAGCAGTTCTTC
TRBJ1-1 | TRBD1 | medium-sized | TRBV27 | CASSLSGTGGTEAFF | TGTGCCAGCAGTTTATCCGGGACAGGGGGGACTGAAGCTTTCTTT
TRBJ1-2 | TRBD1 | - | TRBV11-2 | CASRSDRGNYGYTF | TGTGCCAGCAGGTCTGACAGGGGAAACTATGGCTACACCTTC
TRBJ1-1 | - | few | TRBV9 | CASNTGAEAFF | TGTGCCAGCAATACCGGGGCTGAAGCTTTCTTT
TRBJ2-3 | TRBD1 | few | TRBV7-9 | CASTGTGSTDTQYF | TGTGCCAGCACCGGGACAGGGAGCACAGATACGCAGTATTTT
TRBJ1-4 | TRBD1 | - | TRBV7-7 | CASSLKIEQGRNEKLFF | TGTGCCAGCAGCTTGAAAATCGAACAGGGGCGGAACGAAAAACTGTTTTTT
TRBJ2-3 | TRBD2 | few | TRBV5-4 | CASSFSGGTDTQYF | TGTGCCAGCAGCTTTAGCGGGGGTACAGATACGCAGTATTTT
TRBJ2-7 | - | once | TRBV5-6 | CASSSSTGAYEQYF | TGTGCCAGCAGCTCGTCGACAGGCGCGTACGAGCAGTACTTC
TRBJ1-1 | - | - | TRBV7-2 | CASSRGGISTEAFF | TGTGCCAGCAGCCGGGGGGGGATTAGCACTGAAGCTTTCTTT
TRBJ1-6 | TRBD1 | few | TRBV4-2 | CASSHPGQINSPLHF | TGTGCCAGCAGCCACCCGGGACAGATAAATTCACCCCTCCACTTT
TRBJ1-6 | - | - | TRBV6-1 | CASSEQGSTPLHF | TGTGCCAGCAGTGAACAGGGCTCGACACCCCTCCACTTT
TRBJ2-3 | TRBD1 | - | TRBV27 | CASTRAGGLLDTQYF | TGTGCCAGCACCAGGGCAGGGGGCCTCCTGGATACGCAGTATTTT
TRBJ2-6 | - | - | TRBV7-2 | CASSLVAGGANVLTF | TGTGCCAGCAGCTTAGTCGCCGGGGGGGCCAACGTCCTGACTTTC
TRBJ1-1 | TRBD1 | - | TRBV6-5 | CASRDRANTEAFF | TGTGCCAGCAGGGACAGGGCGAACACTGAAGCTTTCTTT
TRBJ2-3 | TRBD1 | - | TRBV19 | CASRQRPHTTGGANTQYF | TGTGCCAGTAGGCAAAGACCTCATACCACAGGGGGCGCGAATACGCAGTATTTT
TRBJ1-1 | - | once | TRBV28 | CASSLIQGRGTEAFF | TGTGCCAGCAGTCTAATACAGGGTCGGGGCACTGAAGCTTTCTTT
TRBJ1-1 | - | - | TRBV4-2 | CASSQGRQNTEAFF | TGTGCCAGCAGCCAGGGCAGACAGAACACTGAAGCTTTCTTT
TRBJ2-2 | TRBD2 | - | TRBV11-2 | CASSLFGGANTGELFF | TGTGCCAGCAGCTTGTTCGGGGGGGCGAACACCGGGGAGCTGTTTTTT
TRBJ2-5 | TRBD2 | once | TRBV2 | CASQTSMETQYF | TGTGCCAGCCAGACTAGCATGGAGACCCAGTACTTC
TRBJ2-7 | TRBD2 | - | TRBV7-8 | CASSQRLAGPPGEQYF | TGTGCCAGCAGCCAGCGACTAGCGGGGCCCCCGGGGGAGCAGTACTTC
TRBJ2-2 | TRBD1 | - | TRBV7-2 | CASSRGQIAGELFF | TGTGCCAGCAGCCGGGGACAGATTGCCGGGGAGCTGTTTTTT
TRBJ1-1 | TRBD1 | - | TRBV4-2 | CASSQVIGTVLNTEAFF | TGTGCCAGCAGCCAAGTAATTGGGACAGTTTTGAACACTGAAGCTTTCTTT
TRBJ1-2 | - | once | TRBV7-3 | CASSLNFDGNYGYTF | TGTGCCAGCAGCTTAAACTTCGACGGGAACTATGGCTACACCTTC
TRBJ2-3 | - | - | TRBV19 | CASSAGRTDTQYF | TGTGCCAGTAGTGCAGGGAGGACAGATACGCAGTATTTT
TRBJ1-2 | TRBD1 | once | TRBV19 | CASKLTGVEYGYTF | TGTGCCAGTAAATTGACAGGGGTGGAGTATGGCTACACCTTC
TRBJ1-1 | - | once | TRBV7-2 | CASSPRGGTEAFF | TGTGCCAGCAGCCCGCGGGGAGGCACTGAAGCTTTCTTT
TRBJ1-1 | TRBD1 | few | TRBV6-5 | CASSYFVGTGAEAFF | TGTGCCAGCAGTTACTTCGTGGGGACAGGGGCTGAAGCTTTCTTT
TRBJ1-2 | - | once | TRBV6-5 | CASRTGFNYGYTF | TGTGCCAGCAGGACAGGCTTTAACTATGGCTACACCTTC
TRBJ2-5 | - | - | TRBV7-2 | CASSSLGFQETQYF | TGTGCCAGCAGCTCACTAGGCTTTCAAGAGACCCAGTACTTC
TRBJ2-3 | TRBD1 | - | TRBV7-8 | CASSLGPQGATDTQYF | TGTGCCAGCAGCTTAGGCCCCCAGGGGGCAACAGATACGCAGTATTTT
TRBJ2-1 | - | - | TRBV6-5 | CASSYRGSYNEQFF | TGTGCCAGCAGTTACCGGGGCTCCTACAATGAGCAGTTCTTC
TRBJ2-1 | - | - | TRBV27 | CASSFESGPSLGNEQFF | TGTGCCAGCAGTTTCGAGAGCGGGCCTTCCCTGGGGAATGAGCAGTTCTTC
TRBJ1-6 | TRBD1 | few | TRBV7-8 | CASVGQGDSPLHF | TGTGCCAGTGTCGGACAGGGGGACTCACCCCTCCACTTT
TRBJ1-2 | TRBD1 | - | TRBV24-1 | CATSDSRTGLTYGYTF | TGTGCCACCAGTGATTCGCGGACAGGCTTGACCTATGGCTACACCTTC